The entry below describes one T cell receptor (beta chain). Its specificity is not known. Libraries were prepared by immunoSEQ multiplex PCR; TCRdb keeps only in-frame clonotypes and omits some of them. The sample carries hundreds of thousands of clones, almost 97% recorded once. This specimen comes from a study of shared clonotypes between healthy human individuals. Whole-study findings and limits: A reduction in generation probabilities was seen for non-shared clonotypes relative to those shared by all four donors.

Germline trimming cut 3 bases from V and 0 bases from J; bases unmatched to any gene: 4. Germline V gives CDR1 SGHRS, CDR2 YFSETQ. This CDR3 comprises 15 residues. The chain combines TRBV5-1 with TRBJ2-3, with 7 positions matching TRBD1. The material sequenced was naive CD4+ T cells sorted from blood. The subset denotes: CD45RA+ positively selected. This sequence was found in a woman aged 30 to 39 in good health. CDR3 region: CASSSRTGSTDTQYF. CDR3 DNA sequence: TGCGCCAGCAGCTCCCGGACAGGTAGCACAGATACGCAGTATTTT.